The clone carrying this TCR beta chain was counted a single time. These data belong to a study of blood T cell repertoires in COVID-19. This table comes from immunoSEQ multiplex PCR, and its TCRdb copy is limited to in-frame clones, with some not included. The table shows 25,000 to 30,000 clones, with roughly 82% occurring only once. The V segment lost 2 bases and the J segment 6 bases; nucleotides outside the gene matches: 9. The CDR3 runs 15 residues. Looked up from germline, CDR1 is MNHEY and CDR2 is SMNVEV (reference sequence). This sequence originates from a man at least 80 years old with active or convalescent COVID-19. The sequenced sample was peripheral blood. The chain recombines TRBV27 with TRBJ2-7, with 8 bases aligning to TRBD1. CDR3 DNA sequence: TGTGCCAGCAGTTTAACCTGGACAGGGAATCTCGAGCAGTACTTC. This sequence encodes CASSLTWTGNLEQYF.